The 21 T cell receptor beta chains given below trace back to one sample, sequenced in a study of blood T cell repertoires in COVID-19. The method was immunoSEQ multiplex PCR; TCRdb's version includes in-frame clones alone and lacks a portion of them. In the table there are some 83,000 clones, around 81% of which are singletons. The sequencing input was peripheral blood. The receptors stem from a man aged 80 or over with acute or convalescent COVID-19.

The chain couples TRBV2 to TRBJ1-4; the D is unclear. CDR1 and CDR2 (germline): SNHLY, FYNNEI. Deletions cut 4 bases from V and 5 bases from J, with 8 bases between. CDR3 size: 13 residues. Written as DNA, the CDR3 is TGTGCCAGCAGTGTAAGTGAGAATGAAAAACTGTTTTTT. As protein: CASSVSENEKLFF.

The CDR3 loop reads CSVGDREGYGYTF. The CDR3 DNA reads as TGCAGCGTTGGGGACAGGGAAGGCTATGGCTACACCTTC. The rearrangement links TRBV29-1 to TRBJ1-2, with 9 bases identical to TRBD1. In germline, CDR1 is SQVTM, CDR2 ANQGSEA. The junction had 4 bases not matched to a gene; V was cut back by 4 bases and J by 4 bases. This CDR3 comprises 13 residues.

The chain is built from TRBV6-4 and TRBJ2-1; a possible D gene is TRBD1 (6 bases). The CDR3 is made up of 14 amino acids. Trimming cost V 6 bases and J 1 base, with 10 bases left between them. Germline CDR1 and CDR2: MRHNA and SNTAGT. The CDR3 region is CASSRDMSYNEQFF. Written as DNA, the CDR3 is TGTGCCAGCAGCCGGGACATGTCCTACAATGAGCAGTTCTTC.

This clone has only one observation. The DNA for the CDR3 is TGCGCCAGCAGCGCGGGGCCGGCGCAGGGAGTTAGGGAGCAGTACTTC. This encodes CASSAGPAQGVREQYF. This rearrangement joins TRBV5-1 to TRBJ2-7, with D possibly TRBD2 on 6 matching bases. Germline loops: CDR1 SGHRS, CDR2 YFSETQ. V lost 4 bases and J lost 7, with 24 bases in between. CDR3 length: 16 amino acids.

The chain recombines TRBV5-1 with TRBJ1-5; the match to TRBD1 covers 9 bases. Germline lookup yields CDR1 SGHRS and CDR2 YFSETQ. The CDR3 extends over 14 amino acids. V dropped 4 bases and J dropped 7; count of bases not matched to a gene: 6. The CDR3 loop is CASSVGTGGQPQHF. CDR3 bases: TGCGCCAGCAGCGTCGGCACAGGGGGCCAGCCCCAGCATTTT.

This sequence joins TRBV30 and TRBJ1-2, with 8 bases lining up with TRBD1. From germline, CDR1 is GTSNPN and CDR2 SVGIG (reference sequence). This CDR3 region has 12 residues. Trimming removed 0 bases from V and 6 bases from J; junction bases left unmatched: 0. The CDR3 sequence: CAWSVQGDGYTF. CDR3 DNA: TGTGCCTGGAGTGTACAGGGGGATGGCTACACCTTC.

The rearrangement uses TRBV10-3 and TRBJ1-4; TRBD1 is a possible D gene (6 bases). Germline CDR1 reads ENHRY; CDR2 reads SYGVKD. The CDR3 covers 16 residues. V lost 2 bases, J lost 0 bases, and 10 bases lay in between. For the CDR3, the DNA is TGTGCCATCAGTGAGCGAGGGGGAGCAACTAATGAAAAACTGTTTTTT. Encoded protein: CAISERGGATNEKLFF.

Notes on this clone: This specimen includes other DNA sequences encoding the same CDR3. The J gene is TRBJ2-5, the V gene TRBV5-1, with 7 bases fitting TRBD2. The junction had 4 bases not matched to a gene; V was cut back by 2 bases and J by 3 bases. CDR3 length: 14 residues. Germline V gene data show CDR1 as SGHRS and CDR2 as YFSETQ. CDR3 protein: CASSLGAGEETQYF. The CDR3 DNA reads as TGCGCCAGCAGCTTAGGGGCGGGAGAAGAGACCCAGTACTTC.

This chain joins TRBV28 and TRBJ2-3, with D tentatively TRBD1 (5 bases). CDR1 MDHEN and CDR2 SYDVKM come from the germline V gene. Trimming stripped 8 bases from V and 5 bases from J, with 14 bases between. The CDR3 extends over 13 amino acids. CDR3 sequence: CASGRGYRDTQYF. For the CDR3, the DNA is TGTGCCAGCGGAAGGGGCTACCGAGATACGCAGTATTTT.

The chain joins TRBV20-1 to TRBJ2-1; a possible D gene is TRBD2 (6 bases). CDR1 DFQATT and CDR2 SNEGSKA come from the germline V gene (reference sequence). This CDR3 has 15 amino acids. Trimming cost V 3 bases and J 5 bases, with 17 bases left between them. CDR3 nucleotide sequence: TGCAGTGCTAGTAGACCCGGGAGCCCCCACAATGAGCAGTTCTTC. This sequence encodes CSASRPGSPHNEQFF.

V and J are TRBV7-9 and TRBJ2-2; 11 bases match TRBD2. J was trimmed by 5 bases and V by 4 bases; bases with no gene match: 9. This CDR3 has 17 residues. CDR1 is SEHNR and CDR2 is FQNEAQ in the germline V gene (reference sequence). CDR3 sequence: CASSSYLAGGGTGELFF. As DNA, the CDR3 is TGTGCCAGCAGCTCGTACCTAGCGGGAGGAGGTACCGGGGAGCTGTTTTTT.

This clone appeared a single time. The CDR3 DNA follows: TGTGCCAGCAGCCCGGACAGTAGCAATCAGCCCCAGCATTTT. Protein sequence: CASSPDSSNQPQHF. The genes are TRBV6-5 and TRBJ1-5, with a possible D match to TRBD1 (6 bases). The CDR3 sequence is 14 residues long. Trimming left V 6 bases short and J 0 bases short, with 9 bases between. CDR1 is MNHEY, CDR2 SVGAGI, per germline.

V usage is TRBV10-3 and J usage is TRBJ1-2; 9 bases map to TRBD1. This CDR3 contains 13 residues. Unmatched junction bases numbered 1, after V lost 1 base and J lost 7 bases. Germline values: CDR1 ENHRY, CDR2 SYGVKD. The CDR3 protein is CAISEYRGPGYTF. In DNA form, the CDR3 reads TGTGCCATCAGTGAGTACAGGGGGCCTGGCTACACCTTC.

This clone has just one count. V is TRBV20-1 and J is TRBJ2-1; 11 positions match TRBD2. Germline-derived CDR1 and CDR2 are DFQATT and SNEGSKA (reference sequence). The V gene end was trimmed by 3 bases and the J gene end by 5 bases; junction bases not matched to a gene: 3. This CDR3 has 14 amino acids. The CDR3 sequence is CSASGTSGNNEQFF. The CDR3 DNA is TGCAGTGCTAGTGGGACTAGCGGAAACAATGAGCAGTTCTTC.

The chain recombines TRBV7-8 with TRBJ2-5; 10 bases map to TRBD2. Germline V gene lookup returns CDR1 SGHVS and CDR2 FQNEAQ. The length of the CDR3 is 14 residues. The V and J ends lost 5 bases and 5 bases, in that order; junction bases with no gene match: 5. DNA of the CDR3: TGTGCCAGCAGCAATAGCGGGAGGAGTGAGACCCAGTACTTC. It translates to CASSNSGRSETQYF. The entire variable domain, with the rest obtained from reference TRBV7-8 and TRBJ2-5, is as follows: GAGVSQSPRYKVAKRGQDVALRCDPISGHVSLFWYQQALGQGPEFLTYFQNEAQLDKSGLPSDRFFAERPEGSVSTLKIQRTQQEDSAVYLCASSNSGRSETQYFGPGTRLLVL.

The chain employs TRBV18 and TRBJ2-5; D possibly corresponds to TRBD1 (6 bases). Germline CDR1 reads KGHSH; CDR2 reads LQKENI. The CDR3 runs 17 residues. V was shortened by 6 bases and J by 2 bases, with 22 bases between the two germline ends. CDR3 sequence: CASSGEGSRTVQETQYF. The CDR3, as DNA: TGTGCCAGCTCCGGAGAGGGAAGTAGGACAGTACAAGAGACCCAGTACTTC.

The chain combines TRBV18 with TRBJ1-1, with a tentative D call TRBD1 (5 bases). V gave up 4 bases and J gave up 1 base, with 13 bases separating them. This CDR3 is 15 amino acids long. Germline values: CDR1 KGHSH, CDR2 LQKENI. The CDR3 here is CASSQGRTTNTEAFF. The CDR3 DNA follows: TGTGCCAGCTCACAGGGACGGACTACGAACACTGAAGCTTTCTTT.

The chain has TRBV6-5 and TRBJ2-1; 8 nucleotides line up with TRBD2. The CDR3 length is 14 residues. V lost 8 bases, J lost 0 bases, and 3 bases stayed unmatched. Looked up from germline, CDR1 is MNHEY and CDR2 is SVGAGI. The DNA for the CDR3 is TGTGCCAGCCTAGCGGGTTTCTCCTACAATGAGCAGTTCTTC. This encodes CASLAGFSYNEQFF.

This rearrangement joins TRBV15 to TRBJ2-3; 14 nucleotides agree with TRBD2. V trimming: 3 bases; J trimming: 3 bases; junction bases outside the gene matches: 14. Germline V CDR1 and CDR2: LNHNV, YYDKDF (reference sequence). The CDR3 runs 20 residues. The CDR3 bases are TGTGCCACCAGCAGCCCGGGACTAGCGGGAGTCGGTAGGGGGACAGATACGCAGTATTTT. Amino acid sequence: CATSSPGLAGVGRGTDTQYF. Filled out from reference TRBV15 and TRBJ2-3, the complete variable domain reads DAMVIQNPRYQVTQFGKPVTLSCSQTLNHNVMYWYQQKSSQAPKLLFHYYDKDFNNEADTPDNFQSRRPNTSFCFLDIRSPGLGDTAMYLCATSSPGLAGVGRGTDTQYFGPGTRLTVL.

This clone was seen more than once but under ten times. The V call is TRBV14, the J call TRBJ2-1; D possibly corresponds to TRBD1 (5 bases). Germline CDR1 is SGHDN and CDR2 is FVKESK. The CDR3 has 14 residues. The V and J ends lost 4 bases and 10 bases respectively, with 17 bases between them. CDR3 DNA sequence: TGTGCCAGCAGCCCCCGGTGGGGCATGGAAGAGCAGTTCTTC. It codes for CASSPRWGMEEQFF. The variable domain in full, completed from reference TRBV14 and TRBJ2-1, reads EAGVTQFPSHSVIEKGQTVTLRCDPISGHDNLYWYRRVMGKEIKFLLHFVKESKQDESGMPNNRFLAERTGGTYSTLKVQPAELEDSGVYFCASSPRWGMEEQFFGPGTRLTVL.

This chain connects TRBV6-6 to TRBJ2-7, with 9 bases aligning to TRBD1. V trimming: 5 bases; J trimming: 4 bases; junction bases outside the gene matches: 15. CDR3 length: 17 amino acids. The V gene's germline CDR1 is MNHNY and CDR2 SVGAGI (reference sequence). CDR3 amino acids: CASSLNYRGPESYEQYF. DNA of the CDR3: TGTGCCAGCAGTCTAAATTACAGGGGGCCGGAGTCTTACGAGCAGTACTTC.